This entry concerns a single T cell receptor beta chain. Its antigen is currently unknown. This record belongs to a study of cytomegalovirus exposure and HLA in healthy donors. The PCR was carried out with 60 Vbeta primers and 13 Jbeta primers. The data were produced by immunoSEQ multiplex PCR, yet TCRdb's version contains in-frame clones alone and is incomplete. The sample records 210,000 or so clones, around 79% being singletons. General study results and limits: TCR beta V- and J-gene trimming was later associated with a missense DCLRE1C variant.

With 5 bases removed from V and 2 bases from J, the gap between germline ends came to 9 bases. The CDR3 has 13 amino acids. Germline loops: CDR1 LNHDA, CDR2 SQIVND (reference sequence). This rearrangement joins TRBV19 to TRBJ2-5; D is undetermined. This clonotype originated in a man aged 18-30 years in good health and CMV-seronegative. Sequencing used PBMCs. The CDR3 coding sequence is TGTGCCAGTAGTCACTATCAGCAAGAGACCCAGTACTTC. It translates to CASSHYQQETQYF.